A selection of T cell receptor beta chains follows, all from one sample in a study of metastatic and nonmetastatic thyroid tumors. With MiXCR, TCRdb called clones anew from the PCR reads. The top ten hold roughly 10% of the sample, which has about 89,000 clones, about 12% seen once. Material: tumor tissue. The origin of the receptors is a female donor with papillary thyroid cancer or a benign thyroid nodule (not recorded which). Some clones in this sample may be carry-over from other donors' samples. The CDR3 runs from the conserved cysteine through the conserved F or W. D genes are given only for firm matches. Size tells how often a clone was seen (once, few, many) or the class of an expanded clone, and some rows leave it out.

v_gene	abundance	d_gene	j_gene	CDR3nt	CDR3aa
TRBV7-8	many	.	TRBJ2-7	TGTGCCAGCAGCTTAGCGCCGAACGAGCAGTACTTC	CASSLAPNEQYF
TRBV3-1	.	.	TRBJ2-7	TGTGCCAGCAGCCAACTACCCGGACAGAACACCTACGAGCAGTACTTC	CASSQLPGQNTYEQYF
TRBV28	many	.	TRBJ2-3	TGTGCCAGCAGGGGTATAGGAGGGGTGGGAGGTACGCAGTATTTT	CASRGIGGVGGTQYF
TRBV5-1	.	TRBD2	TRBJ2-4	TGCGCCAGCAGCTTGTCTCCGGGACTAGCGGAGCTAGCCAAAAACATTCAGTACTTC	CASSLSPGLAELAKNIQYF
TRBV14	many	.	TRBJ2-3	TGTGCCAGCAGCCAAGATGTGGGGACCACAGATACGCAGTATTTT	CASSQDVGTTDTQYF
TRBV5-1	many	.	TRBJ1-2	TGCGCCAGCAGAGGACGGGTCACTAACTATGGCTACACCTTC	CASRGRVTNYGYTF
TRBV11-2	many	.	TRBJ2-1	TGTGCCAGCAGCTTAGATGGGGGCTCGTGGTTCAATGAGCAGTTCTTC	CASSLDGGSWFNEQFF
TRBV7-8	few	TRBD1	TRBJ1-2	TGTGCCAGCAGCTTCGGACCTTCAGGGGGTGTGTATGGCTACACCTTC	CASSFGPSGGVYGYTF
TRBV20-1	many	TRBD2	TRBJ2-3	TGCAGTGCTCCAATACTAGCGGGAGGGCCGGGAGATACGCAGTATTTT	CSAPILAGGPGDTQYF
TRBV10-3	many	.	TRBJ2-7	TGTGCCATCGTCAGCGCCTCCTACGAGCAGTACTTC	CAIVSASYEQYF
TRBV30	many	.	TRBJ2-7	TGTGCCTGGAGTCCCGGAACCTCCTACGAGCAGTACTTC	CAWSPGTSYEQYF
TRBV10-1	many	TRBD1	TRBJ2-1	TGCGCCAGCAGTCGGGACAGCTCCTACAATGAGCAGTTCTTC	CASSRDSSYNEQFF
TRBV7-7	few	TRBD2	TRBJ2-5	TGTGCTAGCAGCTTAGGACTAGCGGCAGGGCCGGAGACCCAGTACTTC	CASSLGLAAGPETQYF
TRBV5-1	many	.	TRBJ2-3	TGCGCCGGCAGCTTGGAAGGCTCCGGGGCCACAGATACGCAGTATTTT	CAGSLEGSGATDTQYF
TRBV4-1	many	.	TRBJ2-2	TGCGCCAGCAGCCGAACACAGGGAGTCACCGGGGAGCTGTTTTTT	CASSRTQGVTGELFF
TRBV6-6	many	.	TRBJ2-1	TGTGCCAGCAGTTACTCGGGGTTCTACAATGAGCAGTTCTTC	CASSYSGFYNEQFF
TRBV6-1	many	TRBD1	TRBJ2-7	TGTGCCAGCAGTGAATGGACAGGGGCCGAGCAGTACTTC	CASSEWTGAEQYF
TRBV14	few	.	TRBJ1-5	TGTGCCAGCAGCCAAGGATTCGGCCAGCCCCAGCATTTT	CASSQGFGQPQHF
TRBV7-8	many	.	TRBJ2-5	TGTGCCAGCAGCTTAGCAGGGAGAGAGACCCAGTACTTC	CASSLAGRETQYF
TRBV12-3/TRBV12-4	.	.	TRBJ2-2	TGTGCCAGCAGCTTAGATAGGGCGGGGAACACCGGGGAGCTGTTTTTT	CASSLDRAGNTGELFF
TRBV7-6	many	.	TRBJ1-1	TGTGCCAGCAGCTTAGGGGGCGGGACTGAAGCTTTCTTT	CASSLGGGTEAFF
TRBV5-6	.	.	TRBJ2-4	TGTGCCAGCAGCTTGCTCCGGGGGCGAGCCAAAAACATTCAGTACTTC	CASSLLRGRAKNIQYF
TRBV20-1	many	TRBD2	TRBJ2-7	TGCAGTGCTAGAGACGGGACTAGCGGGAGGGGAGAGCAGTACTTC	CSARDGTSGRGEQYF
TRBV29-1	.	TRBD1	TRBJ1-4	TGCAGCGTTGTGGTAGGGGGCAGGTCCGATGAAAAACTGTTTTTT	CSVVVGGRSDEKLFF
TRBV28	many	.	TRBJ1-1	TGTGCCAGCACTTTACGGGGCCTTATGAACACTGAAGCTTTCTTT	CASTLRGLMNTEAFF
TRBV5-4	many	.	TRBJ1-4	TGTGCCAGCAGCGTGGACAAACGTAATGAAAAACTGTTTTTT	CASSVDKRNEKLFF
TRBV4-1	many	.	TRBJ1-3	TGCGCCAGCAGCCAGGGCCCCGGGACTGCGATATATTTT	CASSQGPGTAIYF
TRBV11-2	many	.	TRBJ2-7	TGTGCCAGCAGCTTAGGCCCCTCCTACGAGCAGTACTTC	CASSLGPSYEQYF
TRBV19	many	.	TRBJ2-5	TGTGCCAGTAGTATAGAAGCGGGAGAGACCCAGTACTTC	CASSIEAGETQYF
TRBV6-5	many	.	TRBJ1-1	TGTGCCAGCAGTTACGGGGACGGCTTGAACACTGAAGCTTTCTTT	CASSYGDGLNTEAFF
TRBV19	once	.	TRBJ1-2	TGTGCCAGTAGTCTCTATGGGTACCCCACTAACTACGGCTACACCTTC	CASSLYGYPTNYGYTF
TRBV2	many	TRBD1	TRBJ2-2	TGTGCCACCTTGACAGGGGGCGACGGGGAGCTGTTTTTT	CATLTGGDGELFF
TRBV20-1	many	TRBD2	TRBJ2-7	TGCAGTGCTAGTCTCGGGGGGAACAACTACGAGCAGTACTTC	CSASLGGNNYEQYF
TRBV3-1	many	TRBD1	TRBJ1-1	TGTGCCAGCAGCCCCGGGACAGGGGCTTCTGAAGCTTTCTTT	CASSPGTGASEAFF
TRBV4-1	medium-sized	.	TRBJ2-5	TGCGCCAGCAGCCAAGATCTCGAAGGGTTTACGGAGACCCAGTACTTC	CASSQDLEGFTETQYF
TRBV7-3	many	TRBD1	TRBJ1-6	TGTGCCAGCAGCGAGAACCGACAGGGTTCCCTCCACTTT	CASSENRQGSLHF
TRBV7-8	.	TRBD2	TRBJ2-2	TGTGCCAGCAGCTGGGAGGGCACCGGGGAGCTGTTTTTT	CASSWEGTGELFF
TRBV5-5	many	TRBD1	TRBJ2-7	TGTGCCAGCAGCTTGGTCGGGGGACAGGGGTGGTACGAGCAGTACTTC	CASSLVGGQGWYEQYF
TRBV12-3/TRBV12-4	many	.	TRBJ2-7	TGTGCCAGCAGTACGGCCGGGACGGCTTTCGTAGGGCAGTACTTC	CASSTAGTAFVGQYF
TRBV5-5	many	.	TRBJ2-1	TGTGCCAGCAGCTCGCTGCTCGCTACCGATGGGAATGAGCAGTTCTTC	CASSSLLATDGNEQFF
TRBV11-3	many	.	TRBJ2-5	TGTGCCAGCAGCTTAGTTGGCCCGGAGACCCAGTACTTC	CASSLVGPETQYF
TRBV2	many	.	TRBJ1-2	TGTGCCAGCAGTGCAGGGAACTATGGCTACACCTTC	CASSAGNYGYTF